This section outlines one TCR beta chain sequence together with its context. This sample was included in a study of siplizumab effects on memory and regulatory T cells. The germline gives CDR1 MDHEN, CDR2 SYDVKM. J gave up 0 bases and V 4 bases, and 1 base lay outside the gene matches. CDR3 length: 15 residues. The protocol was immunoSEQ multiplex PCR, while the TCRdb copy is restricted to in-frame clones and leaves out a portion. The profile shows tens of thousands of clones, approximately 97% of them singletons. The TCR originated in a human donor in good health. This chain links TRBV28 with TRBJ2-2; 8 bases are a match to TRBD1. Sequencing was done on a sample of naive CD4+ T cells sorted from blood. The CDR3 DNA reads TGTGCCAGCAGTTGGGACAGGCCGAACACCGGGGAGCTGTTTTTT. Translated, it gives CASSWDRPNTGELFF.